Below, 13 T cell receptor beta chains from the same sample are listed, as sequenced in a study of blood T cell repertoires in COVID-19. This table comes from immunoSEQ multiplex PCR, and its TCRdb copy is limited to in-frame clones, with some not included. The sample lists some 300,000 clones; over 85% were seen once. Input material: PBMCs or T cells enriched from blood (not recorded which). Receptors were obtained from a woman between 50 and 59 years old who had been exposed to COVID-19.

This chain links TRBV7-8 with TRBJ1-3, with D tentatively TRBD1 (6 bases). The CDR3 spans 16 residues. CDR1 and CDR2 (germline): SGHVS, FQNEAQ. Trimming pared 5 bases from V and 0 bases from J, leaving 14 bases between. As DNA, the CDR3 is TGTGCCAGCAGCGTAGGAGGACAGTTCTCTGGAAACACCATATATTTT. This codes for CASSVGGQFSGNTIYF.

This chain connects TRBV7-8 to TRBJ2-7, with TRBD1 matching over 8 bases. Trimming removed 5 bases from V and 0 bases from J; junction bases left unmatched: 3. This CDR3 spans 14 amino acids. Germline CDR1 is SGHVS and CDR2 is FQNEAQ. For the CDR3, the DNA is TGTGCCAGCAGCCCCAGGGGGCACTCCTACGAGCAGTACTTC. Protein: CASSPRGHSYEQYF.

This chain links TRBV2 with TRBJ2-2; TRBD1 matches at 7 bases. Germline CDR1 SNHLY, CDR2 FYNNEI. V gave up 11 bases and J gave up 2 bases; unmatched junction bases: 8. This CDR3 is built from 14 residues. The CDR3 DNA reads TGTGCCGGAAGGGGGCCCCCAAACACCGGGGAGCTGTTTTTT. Residues: CAGRGPPNTGELFF.

The chain links TRBV3-1 (or the pseudogene TRBV3-2) to TRBJ2-3, with TRBD1 matching over 7 bases. Germline CDR1 and CDR2: LGHDT and YNNKEL (reference sequence). This CDR3 contains 16 residues. The ends lost 7 bases at V and 2 bases at J; junction bases unmatched: 12. The CDR3 region has the DNA TGTGCCAGCACCAAACAGGGGAACTCGCCCACAGATACGCAGTATTTT. This sequence encodes CASTKQGNSPTDTQYF.

This rearrangement joins TRBV27 to TRBJ1-3; tentatively, D is TRBD1 (5 bases). Germline V gene lookup returns CDR1 MNHEY and CDR2 SMNVEV (reference sequence). CDR3 length equals 16 residues. V gave up 5 bases and J gave up 0 bases, with 14 bases separating them. Here the CDR3 reads CASSAGWGASGNTIYF. CDR3 DNA: TGTGCCAGCAGTGCTGGATGGGGCGCCTCTGGAAACACCATATATTTT.

V gene TRBV6-1 combines with J gene TRBJ1-1, with unresolved D. Per germline, CDR1 MNHNS and CDR2 SASEGT. V was cut by 0 bases and J by 7 bases, with 9 bases left in between. The CDR3 runs to 13 residues. DNA for the CDR3: TGTGCCAGCAGTGAAGCGCGTAGAGGTGAAGCTTTCTTT. The encoded protein is CASSEARRGEAFF.

This chain links TRBV24-1 with TRBJ1-5; 7 nucleotides agree with TRBD1. The CDR3 totals 16 residues. Trimming removed 1 base from V and 2 bases from J; junction bases left unmatched: 4. Per germline, CDR1 KGHDR and CDR2 SFDVKD. CDR3 amino acids: CATSDFRQGGNQPQHF. The DNA for the CDR3 is TGTGCCACCAGTGATTTTCGGCAGGGGGGCAATCAGCCCCAGCATTTT.

Comments on this clone: The sample contains more than one DNA sequence encoding this CDR3. This sequence joins TRBV19 and TRBJ2-7, with D perhaps TRBD2 (5 bases). The CDR3 is made up of 13 amino acids. CDR1 is LNHDA, CDR2 SQIVND, per germline (reference sequence). The V and J ends lost 3 bases and 4 bases respectively, with 10 bases between them. The DNA of the CDR3 is TGTGCCAGTAGTATCCGGGGTGGGTACGAGCAGTACTTC. As protein: CASSIRGGYEQYF.

The rearrangement joins TRBV6-1 to TRBJ2-7, with D tentatively TRBD2 (6 bases). Germline CDR1 MNHNS, CDR2 SASEGT. V gave up 0 bases and J gave up 0 bases, with 18 bases separating them. The CDR3 spans 18 residues. In nucleotides, the CDR3 is TGTGCCAGCAGTGAAGCACCCCCCGGGGGTCCCAGCTCCTACGAGCAGTACTTC. It encodes CASSEAPPGGPSSYEQYF.

J is TRBJ2-3 and V is TRBV7-2; D is perhaps TRBD2 (7 bases). Germline loops: CDR1 SGHTA, CDR2 FQGNSA. V lost 3 bases to trimming and J lost 3 bases, with 13 bases between them. The CDR3 is made up of 15 amino acids. The DNA of the CDR3 is TGTGCCAGCAGCTTTGGGGGGGGGCTGACAGATACGCAGTATTTT. This codes for CASSFGGGLTDTQYF.

V gene TRBV19 combines with J gene TRBJ1-2, with unresolved D. This CDR3 has 11 residues. Trimming pared 3 bases from V and 7 bases from J, leaving 6 bases between. The germline V gene encodes CDR1 LNHDA and CDR2 SQIVND (reference sequence). The CDR3 DNA follows: TGTGCCAGTAGTATGCGGGTTGGCTACACCTTC. Residues: CASSMRVGYTF.

V is TRBV5-1 and J is TRBJ2-7; D might be TRBD1 (5 bases). CDR1 and CDR2 (germline): SGHRS, YFSETQ. This CDR3 has 14 amino acids. Trimming took off 0 bases at V and 0 bases at J, with 7 bases between the two ends. This chain's CDR3 is CASSLAQGSYEQYF. CDR3 coding DNA: TGCGCCAGCAGCTTGGCTCAGGGCTCCTACGAGCAGTACTTC.

V and J are TRBV5-5 and TRBJ2-7, with TRBD1 as a possible D gene (6 bases). Per the germline V gene, CDR1 is SGHKS and CDR2 is YYEKEE (reference sequence). V was shortened by 4 bases and J by 3 bases, with 11 bases between the two germline ends. The CDR3 is 13 amino acids. As DNA, the CDR3 is TGTGCCAGCAGCAGGGACAATCTCTACGAGCAGTACTTC. Amino acid sequence: CASSRDNLYEQYF.